These T cell receptor beta chains were read from a single sample in a study of blood T cell repertoires in COVID-19. Libraries were prepared by immunoSEQ multiplex PCR; TCRdb keeps only in-frame clonotypes and omits some of them. Among over 200,000 clones listed, 88% were seen once. Material: PBMCs or T cells enriched from blood (not recorded which). The receptors here all came from a woman aged 40 to 50 with acute COVID-19. Each CDR3 is given with its conserved first and last residue. D genes are given only for firm matches. Not all rows give a size; the values are once, few, many and, for expanded clones, a class.

clone size	V gene	D gene	J gene	CDR3 DNA	CDR3 protein
.	TRBV6-5	.	TRBJ1-2	TGTGCCAGCTGGGAGGGCTATGGCTACACCTTC	CASWEGYGYTF
.	TRBV3-1/TRBV3-2	.	TRBJ1-2	TGTGCCAGCAGCCAAGGCGTACAGGTCGGTGGCTACACCTTC	CASSQGVQVGGYTF
once	TRBV5-6	TRBD2	TRBJ2-3	TGTGCCAGCAGCTTTTCGACTAGCCCTAGCACAGATACGCAGTATTTT	CASSFSTSPSTDTQYF
.	TRBV5-1	.	TRBJ1-3	TGCGCCAGCAGTAATGAGGGAGCTGGAAACACCATATATTTT	CASSNEGAGNTIYF
.	TRBV10-3	.	TRBJ1-2	TGTGCCATCAGTGAGATGGGAGGCTATGGCTACACCTTC	CAISEMGGYGYTF
.	TRBV18	TRBD1	TRBJ2-7	TGTGCCAGCTCACCGACAGAGGGGGCCTCCTACGAGCAGTACTTC	CASSPTEGASYEQYF
.	TRBV5-5	.	TRBJ2-6	TGTGCCAGCAGCTTGGCGGACATCCTCTCTGGGGCCAACGTCCTGACTTTC	CASSLADILSGANVLTF
.	TRBV5-6	TRBD1	TRBJ1-2	TGTGCCAGCAGCTTGGCAGGGGGCAGCTACTATGGCTACACCTTC	CASSLAGGSYYGYTF
.	TRBV10-3	.	TRBJ2-1	TGTGCCATCAGTGATTCACTTATAGATGAGCAGTTCTTC	CAISDSLIDEQFF
.	TRBV27	.	TRBJ1-4	TGTGCCAGCAGTTTATCGAAGGGGAGGGCGAATGAAAAACTGTTTTTT	CASSLSKGRANEKLFF
.	TRBV18	TRBD1	TRBJ2-3	TGTGCCAGCTCACCCAAGGGACAGCCGAGCACAGATACGCAGTATTTT	CASSPKGQPSTDTQYF
.	TRBV14	TRBD1	TRBJ1-6	TGTGCCAGTCCTGAACGGGACAGGGGTAATTCACCCCTCCACTTT	CASPERDRGNSPLHF
.	TRBV4-3	TRBD1	TRBJ2-2	TGCGCCAGCAGCCAAGTAAATAGGTCGGGGCAGGGGGCGAACACCGGGGAGCTGTTTTTT	CASSQVNRSGQGANTGELFF
.	TRBV7-9	.	TRBJ2-1	TGTGCCAGCAGCTTAGAATTGGCATCGGGTGAGCAGTTCTTC	CASSLELASGEQFF
.	TRBV5-1	TRBD1	TRBJ2-7	TGCGCCAGTTCGGGACAGGGAATATTCGAGCAGTACTTC	CASSGQGIFEQYF
once	TRBV29-1	.	TRBJ1-1	TGCAGCGTTGGAGGGTCGAGGGGGGCTTTCTTT	CSVGGSRGAFF
.	TRBV5-5	TRBD1	TRBJ1-1	TGTGCCAGCAGCTTGGGAGAAACAGGGGGCGTTCCGAACACTGAAGCTTTCTTT	CASSLGETGGVPNTEAFF
.	TRBV9	TRBD2	TRBJ2-1	TGTGCCAGCAGCCCCGGGAGTCTAGCGGCCTACAATGAGCAGTTCTTC	CASSPGSLAAYNEQFF
many	TRBV19	TRBD1	TRBJ1-2	TGTGCCAGTAGTATTATCCGGGACAGGGGGAATGGCTACACCTTC	CASSIIRDRGNGYTF
.	TRBV5-1	.	TRBJ1-1	TGCGCCAGCAGCTTGGTGGGGGCTGACACTGAAGCTTTCTTT	CASSLVGADTEAFF
.	TRBV6-1	.	TRBJ2-5	TGTGCCAGCAGTGAAAACAGGGGGGGGGAGACCCAGTACTTC	CASSENRGGETQYF
.	TRBV30	TRBD2	TRBJ2-1	TGTGCCTGGAGCCCGGGTAGCGGGAGACTATTTTCGGGGGAGCAGTTCTTC	CAWSPGSGRLFSGEQFF
.	TRBV7-2	TRBD1	TRBJ1-1	TGTGCCAGCAGCTGGGGGACAGGGGGCCAAGCTTTCTTT	CASSWGTGGQAFF
.	TRBV3-1/TRBV3-2	.	TRBJ2-1	TGTGCCAGCAGCCTAGAGGGGGGAGTGTCGAATGAGCAGTTCTTC	CASSLEGGVSNEQFF
.	TRBV30	.	TRBJ1-1	TGTGCCTGGAGACCCGGACAGATAATTGAAGCTTTCTTT	CAWRPGQIIEAFF
.	TRBV27	.	TRBJ2-1	TGTGCCAGCAGTCTCCCCTCTACCGGGGAAGAGCAGTTCTTC	CASSLPSTGEEQFF
.	TRBV27	.	TRBJ2-7	TGTGCCAGCAGTTCGCTACGGGGGACCTACGAGCAGTACTTC	CASSSLRGTYEQYF
.	TRBV6-8	.	TRBJ2-5	TGTGCCAGAGAACTGGTGACCCAGTACTTC	CARELVTQYF
.	TRBV30	TRBD2	TRBJ2-1	TGTGCCTGGAGTGACCTAGCGGGATCTTTCCATGAGCAGTTCTTC	CAWSDLAGSFHEQFF
.	TRBV4-3	TRBD1	TRBJ2-2	TGCGCCAGCAGCCACAACACAGGGGTGAACACCGGGGAGCTGTTTTTT	CASSHNTGVNTGELFF
.	TRBV15	.	TRBJ1-5	TGTGCCACCAGCAGAGATCGGGGTCCAGGTCAGCCCCAGCATTTT	CATSRDRGPGQPQHF
.	TRBV7-9	.	TRBJ2-7	TGTGCCAGCAGCTCCGGGACTCGCTCCTACGAGCAGTACTTC	CASSSGTRSYEQYF
once	TRBV7-2	.	TRBJ1-2	TGTGCCAGCAGCCTTTCGGGTGGCTACACCTTC	CASSLSGGYTF
.	TRBV12-3/TRBV12-4	.	TRBJ1-2	TGTGCCAGCAGTTTCGTTTCTTTCTATGGCTACACCTTC	CASSFVSFYGYTF
.	TRBV24-1	TRBD2	TRBJ2-1	TGTGCCACCAGTGATTTTGGACTAGCGGGCCACAATGAGCAGTTCTTC	CATSDFGLAGHNEQFF
.	TRBV4-3	TRBD2	TRBJ2-7	TGCGCCAGCAGCGCAGGGGCACTAGCGGATTCCTACGAGCAGTACTTC	CASSAGALADSYEQYF
.	TRBV5-4	.	TRBJ2-1	TGTGCCAGCAGCCGAGGGGGCAATGAGCAGTTCTTC	CASSRGGNEQFF
.	TRBV10-3	TRBD1	TRBJ2-2	TGTGCCATCAGTGATTGGACAGGGGGAGGCACCGGGGAGCTGTTTTTT	CAISDWTGGGTGELFF
.	TRBV6-5	.	TRBJ1-1	TGTGCCAGCAGTTCAGGTCCCACTGAAGCTTTCTTT	CASSSGPTEAFF
.	TRBV5-4	TRBD2	TRBJ2-1	TGTGCCAGCAGCCAGGGACTAGCGGCCTACAATGAGCAGTTCTTC	CASSQGLAAYNEQFF
.	TRBV5-6	TRBD2	TRBJ2-3	TGTGCCAGCAGCTTGGAAGGACTAGCGGGAGCAACAGATACGCAGTATTTT	CASSLEGLAGATDTQYF
.	TRBV5-1	.	TRBJ2-1	TGCGCCAGCAGCTCTGAGGGGGGGTACAATGAGCAGTTCTTC	CASSSEGGYNEQFF
.	TRBV5-1	TRBD1	TRBJ1-6	TGCGCCAGCAGCCGGTCGGGACAGGGAGTGGTATCACCCCTCCACTTT	CASSRSGQGVVSPLHF
.	TRBV20-1	.	TRBJ1-4	TGCAGTGCTAGTTTCCGGGGAGGGGGTTACGAAAAACTGTTTTTT	CSASFRGGGYEKLFF
.	TRBV6-8	TRBD2	TRBJ2-3	TGTGCCAGCAGCCGCGGGGCGTTGGGGGGGGATCTTAGAGTGGTAACGCAGTATTTT	CASSRGALGGDLRVVTQYF
.	TRBV6-2/TRBV6-3	TRBD1	TRBJ2-3	TGTGCCAGCAACCCACAGGGGTTGCCCACAGATACGCAGTATTTT	CASNPQGLPTDTQYF
.	TRBV9	TRBD2	TRBJ2-3	TGTGCCAGCAGCGGCCGACTAGCGGCTAGCACAGATACGCAGTATTTT	CASSGRLAASTDTQYF
.	TRBV2	TRBD1	TRBJ1-5	TGTGCCAGCAGTATGAGGATAGGGACAGAGAGCAATCAGCCCCAGCATTTT	CASSMRIGTESNQPQHF
.	TRBV10-1	TRBD1	TRBJ1-3	TGCGCCAGCAGTACAGGGGGCTCTGGAAACACCATATATTTT	CASSTGGSGNTIYF
.	TRBV24-1	TRBD2	TRBJ2-3	TGTGCCACCAGTGATGGCCTAGCGGGACGCACAGATACGCAGTATTTT	CATSDGLAGRTDTQYF
.	TRBV28	.	TRBJ1-2	TGTGCCAGCAGTTTACAGGGCTATGGCTACACCTTC	CASSLQGYGYTF
.	TRBV9	.	TRBJ1-5	TGTGCCAGCAGCTTGGGGGGAGGCAATCAGCCCCAGCATTTT	CASSLGGGNQPQHF
few	TRBV5-4	.	TRBJ2-7	TGTGCCAGCAGCTTGGACAGTAGCTCCTACGAGCAGTACTTC	CASSLDSSSYEQYF
.	TRBV5-1	.	TRBJ2-1	TGCGCCAGCAGCTTGGCGGGTGAAAGCTCCTACAATGAGCAGTTCTTC	CASSLAGESSYNEQFF
.	TRBV11-3	TRBD2	TRBJ2-3	TGTGCCAGCAGCTTATTCTCTGGGGGGGATACAGATACGCAGTATTTT	CASSLFSGGDTDTQYF
.	TRBV9	TRBD2	TRBJ2-7	TGTGCCAGCAGCGGTCGGACTAGCGGGGTCTACGAGCAGTACTTC	CASSGRTSGVYEQYF
.	TRBV1	.	TRBJ1-1	TGCACCAGTCGGACAGGCCGCATTCGAAACACTGAAGCTTTCTTT	CTSRTGRIRNTEAFF